In this sample, the clone carrying this T cell receptor beta chain turned up once. The data were obtained in a study of cytomegalovirus exposure and HLA in healthy donors. Germline CDR1 LNHDA, CDR2 SQIVND (reference sequence). With 10 bases removed from V and 7 bases from J, the gap between germline ends came to 22 bases. CDR3 length: 15 amino acids. The study ran its PCR with 60 Vbeta and 13 Jbeta primers. Profiling relied on immunoSEQ multiplex PCR, and the TCRdb table lists in-frame clones only, not all of them. The table lists about 130,000 clones, roughly 75% of them singletons. Sequencing input: PBMCs. This TCR came from a man between 25 and 39 years old in good health. V gene TRBV19 combines with J gene TRBJ1-4, with no clear D. CDR3 loop: CATAPGLGQGEKLFF. In nucleotides, the CDR3 is TGTGCCACCGCCCCGGGTCTCGGCCAAGGTGAAAAACTGTTTTTT.